This T cell receptor (beta chain) is from a study of T cell repertoires in cytomegalovirus infection. Study-wide background: Through public TCR beta signatures, both CMV infection and matching HLA type were indicated.

TCRdb called the reads again in MiXCR, with one record for every CDR3 protein. The sample has roughly 920,000 distinct CDR3 sequences; 30% to 40% are singletons. This clonotype was found many times. Its antigen is unknown. CDR1 is SEHNR, CDR2 FQNEAQ, per germline (reference sequence). The V end lost 5 bases, the J end lost 4 bases, and 8 bases lay between the germline ends. The CDR3 has 12 residues. General study findings and limits: Cumulative public TCR beta family frequency identified carriers of CMV plus the relevant HLA.

The chain has TRBV7-9 and TRBJ1-1; D not resolved. This sample comprised cultured CD8+ T cells from PBMCs, obtained from culture after CMV antigen stimulation. This TCR came from a human donor in good health (CMV status not recorded). Some clones in this sample may be carry-over from other donors' samples. The CDR3 DNA reads as TGTGCCAGCAGCCTCCCTGGCACTGAAGCTTTCTTT. Translated: CASSLPGTEAFF.